This TCR beta chain was sequenced during a study of T cell responses to AZD1222 COVID-19 vaccine. General study points: Repertoire sampling occurred only after the peak T cell response. Elevations in Spike-specific TCR breadth and depth followed administration of two AZD1222 doses.

Notes on this clone: Its specificity is unknown.

From germline, CDR1 is SGDLS and CDR2 YYNGEE. V was shortened by 0 bases and J by 1 base, with 10 bases between the two germline ends. This CDR3 region has 16 residues. The method was immunoSEQ multiplex PCR; TCRdb's version includes in-frame clones alone and lacks a portion of them. This sample has over 130,000 clones, with approximately 94% found just once. The source was peripheral blood, collected on day 0 of AZD1222 vaccination. This chain connects TRBV9 to TRBJ2-2; maybe TRBD2 (6 bases). This clonotype was obtained from an adult in good health. This CDR3 reads CASSVVYSGNTGELFF. In DNA, the CDR3 is TGTGCCAGCAGCGTAGTTTATAGCGGGAACACCGGGGAGCTGTTTTTT.